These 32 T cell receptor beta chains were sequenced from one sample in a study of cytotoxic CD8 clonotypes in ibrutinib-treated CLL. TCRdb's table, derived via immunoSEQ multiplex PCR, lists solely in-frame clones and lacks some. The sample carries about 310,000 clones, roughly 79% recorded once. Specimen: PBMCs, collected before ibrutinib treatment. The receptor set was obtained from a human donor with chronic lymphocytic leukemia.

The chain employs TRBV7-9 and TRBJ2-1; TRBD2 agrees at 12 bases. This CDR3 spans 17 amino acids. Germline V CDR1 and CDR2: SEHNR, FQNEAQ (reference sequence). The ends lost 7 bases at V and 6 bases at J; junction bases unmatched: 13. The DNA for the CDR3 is TGTGCCAGCACGAGCTCTTTTGGGACTAGCGGGCTCAATGAGCAGTTCTTC. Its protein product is CASTSSFGTSGLNEQFF.

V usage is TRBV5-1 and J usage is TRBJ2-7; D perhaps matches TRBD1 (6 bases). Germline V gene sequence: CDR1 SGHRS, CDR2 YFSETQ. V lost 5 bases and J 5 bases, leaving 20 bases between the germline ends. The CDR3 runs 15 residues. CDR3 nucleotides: TGCGCCAGCAGTCTCCAAGACCTCAGGGGACACGAGCAGTACTTC. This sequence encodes CASSLQDLRGHEQYF. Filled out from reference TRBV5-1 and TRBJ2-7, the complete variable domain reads KAGVTQTPRYLIKTRGQQVTLSCSPISGHRSVSWYQQTPGQGLQFLFEYFSETQRNKGNFPGRFSGRQFSNSRSEMNVSTLELGDSALYLCASSLQDLRGHEQYFGPGTRLTVT.

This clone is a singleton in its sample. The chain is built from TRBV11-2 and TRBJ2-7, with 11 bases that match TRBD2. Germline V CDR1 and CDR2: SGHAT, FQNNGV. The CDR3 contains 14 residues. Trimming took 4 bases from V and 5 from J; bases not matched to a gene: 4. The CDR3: CASSWTSGSHEQYF. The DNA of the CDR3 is TGTGCCAGCAGCTGGACTAGCGGGTCCCACGAGCAGTACTTC.

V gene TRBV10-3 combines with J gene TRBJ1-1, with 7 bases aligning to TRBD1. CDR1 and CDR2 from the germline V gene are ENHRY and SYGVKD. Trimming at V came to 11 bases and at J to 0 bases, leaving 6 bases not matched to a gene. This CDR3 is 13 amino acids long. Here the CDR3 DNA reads TGTGCCGCCTCGACAGGGTTGAACACTGAAGCTTTCTTT. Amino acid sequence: CAASTGLNTEAFF.

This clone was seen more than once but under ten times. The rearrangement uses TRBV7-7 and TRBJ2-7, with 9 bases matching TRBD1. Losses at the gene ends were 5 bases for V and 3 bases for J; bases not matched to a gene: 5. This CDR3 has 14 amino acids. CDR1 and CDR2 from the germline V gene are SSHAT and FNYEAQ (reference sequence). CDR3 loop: CASSPRDRVYEQYF. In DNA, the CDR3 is TGTGCCAGCAGCCCACGGGACAGGGTCTACGAGCAGTACTTC.

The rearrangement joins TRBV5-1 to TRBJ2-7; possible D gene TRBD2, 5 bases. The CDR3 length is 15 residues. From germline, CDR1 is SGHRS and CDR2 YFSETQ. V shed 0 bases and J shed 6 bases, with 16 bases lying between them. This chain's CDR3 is CASSLAGFRPVEQYF. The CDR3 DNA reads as TGCGCCAGCAGCTTGGCGGGGTTTCGTCCGGTCGAGCAGTACTTC.

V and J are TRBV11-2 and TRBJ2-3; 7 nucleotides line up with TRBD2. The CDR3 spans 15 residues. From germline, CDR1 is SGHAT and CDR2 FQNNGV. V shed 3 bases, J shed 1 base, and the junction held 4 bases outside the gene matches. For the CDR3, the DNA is TGTGCCAGCAGCTTCGCAGGACTAGGCACAGATACGCAGTATTTT. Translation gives CASSFAGLGTDTQYF.

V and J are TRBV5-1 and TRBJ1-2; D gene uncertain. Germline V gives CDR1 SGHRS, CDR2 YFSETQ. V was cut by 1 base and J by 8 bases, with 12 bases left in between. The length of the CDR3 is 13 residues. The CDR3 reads CASSLSSGEGYTF. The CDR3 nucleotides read TGCGCCAGCAGCTTGTCTTCCGGGGAGGGCTACACCTTC.

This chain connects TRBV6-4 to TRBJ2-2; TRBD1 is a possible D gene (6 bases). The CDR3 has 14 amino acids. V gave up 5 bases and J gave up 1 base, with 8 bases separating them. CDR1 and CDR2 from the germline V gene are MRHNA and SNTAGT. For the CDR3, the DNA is TGTGCCAGCAGTAACAGGGTGAACACCGGGGAGCTGTTTTTT. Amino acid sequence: CASSNRVNTGELFF.

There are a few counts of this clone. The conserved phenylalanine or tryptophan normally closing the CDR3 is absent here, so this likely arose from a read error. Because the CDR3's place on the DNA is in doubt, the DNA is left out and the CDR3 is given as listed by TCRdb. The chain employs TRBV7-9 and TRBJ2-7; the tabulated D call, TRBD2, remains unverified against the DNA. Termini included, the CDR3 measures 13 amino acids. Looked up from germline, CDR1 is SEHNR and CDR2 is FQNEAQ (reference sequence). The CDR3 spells CASSPGNQREQIL.

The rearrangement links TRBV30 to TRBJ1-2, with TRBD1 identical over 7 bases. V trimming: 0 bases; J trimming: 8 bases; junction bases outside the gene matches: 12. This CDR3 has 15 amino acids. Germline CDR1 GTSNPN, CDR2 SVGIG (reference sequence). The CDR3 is CAWSVSGGGAKGYTF. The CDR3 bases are TGTGCCTGGAGTGTTTCAGGAGGGGGCGCGAAGGGCTACACCTTC. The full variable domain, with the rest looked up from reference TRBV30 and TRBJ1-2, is SQTIHQWPATLVQPVGSPLSLECTVEGTSNPNLYWYRQAAGRGLQLLFYSVGIGQISSEVPQNLSASRPQDRQFILSSKKLLLSDSGFYLCAWSVSGGGAKGYTFGSGTRLTVV.

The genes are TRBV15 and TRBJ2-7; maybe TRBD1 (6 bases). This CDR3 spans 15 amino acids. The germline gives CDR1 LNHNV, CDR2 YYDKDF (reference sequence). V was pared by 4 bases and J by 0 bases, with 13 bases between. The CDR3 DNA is TGTGCCACCAGCACCCGGACAGCCTTCTCCTACGAGCAGTACTTC. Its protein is CATSTRTAFSYEQYF. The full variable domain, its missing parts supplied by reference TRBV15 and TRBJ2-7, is DAMVIQNPRYQVTQFGKPVTLSCSQTLNHNVMYWYQQKSSQAPKLLFHYYDKDFNNEADTPDNFQSRRPNTSFCFLDIRSPGLGDTAMYLCATSTRTAFSYEQYFGPGTRLTVT.

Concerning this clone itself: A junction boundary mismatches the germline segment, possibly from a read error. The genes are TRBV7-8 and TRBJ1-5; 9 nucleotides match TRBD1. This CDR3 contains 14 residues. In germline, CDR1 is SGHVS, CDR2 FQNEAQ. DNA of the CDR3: TGTGCCAGCAGCTTAGCTGAGGGACAGGGCTTCTCCTATTTT. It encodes CASSLAEGQGFSYF.

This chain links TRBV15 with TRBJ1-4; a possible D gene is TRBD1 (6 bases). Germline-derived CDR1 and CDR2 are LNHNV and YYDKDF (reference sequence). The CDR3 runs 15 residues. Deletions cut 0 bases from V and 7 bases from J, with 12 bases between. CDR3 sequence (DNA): TGTGCCACCAGCAGAGAGAGGGGGATGGGTGAAAAACTGTTTTTT. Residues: CATSRERGMGEKLFF.

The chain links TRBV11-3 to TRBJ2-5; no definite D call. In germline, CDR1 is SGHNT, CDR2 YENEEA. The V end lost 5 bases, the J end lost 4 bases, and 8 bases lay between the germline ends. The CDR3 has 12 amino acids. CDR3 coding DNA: TGTGCCAGCAGCCCGGATCGAGAGACCCAGTACTTC. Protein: CASSPDRETQYF.

The CDR3 DNA sequence: TGTGCCAGTACCCGGACTTGGGGCAATCAGCCCCAGCATTTT. As protein: CASTRTWGNQPQHF. The chain recombines TRBV19 with TRBJ1-5; no definite D call. CDR3 length: 14 amino acids. Trimming left V 7 bases short and J 2 bases short, with 12 bases between. The germline V gene has CDR1 LNHDA and CDR2 SQIVND (reference sequence). The full variable domain, with the rest looked up from reference TRBV19 and TRBJ1-5, is DGGITQSPKYLFRKEGQNVTLSCEQNLNHDAMYWYRQDPGQGLRLIYYSQIVNDFQKGDIAEGYSVSREKKESFPLTVTSAQKNPTAFYLCASTRTWGNQPQHFGDGTRLSIL.

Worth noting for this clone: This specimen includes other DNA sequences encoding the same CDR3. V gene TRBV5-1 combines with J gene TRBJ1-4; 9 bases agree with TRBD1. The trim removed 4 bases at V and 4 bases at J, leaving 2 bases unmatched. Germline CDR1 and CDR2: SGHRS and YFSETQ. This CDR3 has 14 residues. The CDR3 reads CASSPGQGNEKLFF. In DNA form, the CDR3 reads TGCGCCAGCAGCCCGGGACAGGGTAATGAAAAACTGTTTTTT.

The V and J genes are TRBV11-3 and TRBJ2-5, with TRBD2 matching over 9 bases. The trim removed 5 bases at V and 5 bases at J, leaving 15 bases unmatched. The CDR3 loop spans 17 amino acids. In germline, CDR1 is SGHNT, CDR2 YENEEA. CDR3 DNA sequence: TGTGCCAGCAGCGGCGGGGGTAGCGGGAGCCACTGGGAGACCCAGTACTTC. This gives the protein CASSGGGSGSHWETQYF.

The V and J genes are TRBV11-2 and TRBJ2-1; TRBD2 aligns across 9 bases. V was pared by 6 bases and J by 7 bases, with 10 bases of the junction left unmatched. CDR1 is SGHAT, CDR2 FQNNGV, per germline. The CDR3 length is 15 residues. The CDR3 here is CASRSWGSGSNEQFF. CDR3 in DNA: TGTGCCAGCAGATCCTGGGGTAGCGGGAGTAATGAGCAGTTCTTC.

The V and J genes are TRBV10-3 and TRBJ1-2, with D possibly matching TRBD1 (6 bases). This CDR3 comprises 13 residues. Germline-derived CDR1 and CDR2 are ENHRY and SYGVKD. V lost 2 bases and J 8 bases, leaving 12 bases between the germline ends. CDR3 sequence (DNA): TGTGCCATCAGTGAGCTACAGGGAGGCGGCTACACCTTC. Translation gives CAISELQGGGYTF.

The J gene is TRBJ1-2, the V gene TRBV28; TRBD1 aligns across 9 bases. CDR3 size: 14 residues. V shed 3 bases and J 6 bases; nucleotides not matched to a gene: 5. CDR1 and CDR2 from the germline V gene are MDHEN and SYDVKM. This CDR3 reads CASSLGDRADGYTF. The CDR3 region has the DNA TGTGCCAGCAGTTTGGGGGACAGGGCTGATGGCTACACCTTC.

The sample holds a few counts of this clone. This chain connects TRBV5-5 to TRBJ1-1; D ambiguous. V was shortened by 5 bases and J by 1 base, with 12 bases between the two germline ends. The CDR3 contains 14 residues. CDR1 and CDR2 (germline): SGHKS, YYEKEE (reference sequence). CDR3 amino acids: CASRVSMQNTEAFF. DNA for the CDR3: TGTGCCAGCAGGGTGAGCATGCAGAACACTGAAGCTTTCTTT.

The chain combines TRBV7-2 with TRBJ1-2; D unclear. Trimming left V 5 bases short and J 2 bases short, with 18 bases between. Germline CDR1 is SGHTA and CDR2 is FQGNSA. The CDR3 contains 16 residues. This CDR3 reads CASSGEPGFYNYGYTF. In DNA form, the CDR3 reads TGTGCCAGCAGCGGGGAACCGGGCTTTTACAACTATGGCTACACCTTC. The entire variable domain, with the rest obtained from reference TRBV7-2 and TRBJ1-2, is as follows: GAGVSQSPSNKVTEKGKDVELRCDPISGHTALYWYRQSLGQGLEFLIYFQGNSAPDKSGLPSDRFSAERTGGSVSTLTIQRTQQEDSAVYLCASSGEPGFYNYGYTFGSGTRLTVV.

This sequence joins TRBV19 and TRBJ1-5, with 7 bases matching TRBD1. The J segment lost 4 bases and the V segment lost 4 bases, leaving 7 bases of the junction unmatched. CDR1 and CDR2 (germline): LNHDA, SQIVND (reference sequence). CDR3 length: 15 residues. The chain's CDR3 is CASSTTGERNQPQHF. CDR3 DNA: TGTGCCAGTAGTACAACAGGGGAAAGGAATCAGCCCCAGCATTTT.

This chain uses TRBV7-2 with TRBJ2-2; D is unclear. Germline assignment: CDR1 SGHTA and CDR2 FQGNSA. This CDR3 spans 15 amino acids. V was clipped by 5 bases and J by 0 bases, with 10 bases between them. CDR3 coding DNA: TGTGCCAGCAGCCTAACAGTAACGAACACCGGGGAGCTGTTTTTT. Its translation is CASSLTVTNTGELFF.

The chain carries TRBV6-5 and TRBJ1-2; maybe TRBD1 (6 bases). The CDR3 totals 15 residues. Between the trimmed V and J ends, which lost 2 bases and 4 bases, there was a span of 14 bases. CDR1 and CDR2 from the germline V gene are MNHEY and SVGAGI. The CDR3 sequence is CASSYAPGDGYGYTF. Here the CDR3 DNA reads TGTGCCAGCAGTTACGCTCCAGGGGATGGCTATGGCTACACCTTC.

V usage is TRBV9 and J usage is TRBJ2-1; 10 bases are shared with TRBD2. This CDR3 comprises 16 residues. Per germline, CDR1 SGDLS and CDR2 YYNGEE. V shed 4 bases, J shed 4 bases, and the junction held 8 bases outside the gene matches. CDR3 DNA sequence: TGTGCCAGCAGCCCTCGGACTAGCGGCCCTTACAATGAGCAGTTCTTC. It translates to CASSPRTSGPYNEQFF.

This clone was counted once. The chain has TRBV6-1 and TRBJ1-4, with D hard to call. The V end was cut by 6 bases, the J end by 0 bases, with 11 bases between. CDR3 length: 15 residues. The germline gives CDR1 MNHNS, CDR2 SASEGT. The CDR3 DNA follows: TGTGCCAGCAGGAGGACTGTTGCAACTAATGAAAAACTGTTTTTT. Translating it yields CASRRTVATNEKLFF.

In DNA, the CDR3 is TGTGCCAGCAGCCGACGGGACTCGGATGTTCTTGCGCAGTATTTT. Protein product: CASSRRDSDVLAQYF. V and J are TRBV7-2 and TRBJ2-3; a possible D gene is TRBD2 (6 bases). The ends were cut back, 5 bases at V and 10 bases at J, with 22 bases in the middle. Per the germline V gene, CDR1 is SGHTA and CDR2 is FQGNSA. CDR3 length equals 15 residues.

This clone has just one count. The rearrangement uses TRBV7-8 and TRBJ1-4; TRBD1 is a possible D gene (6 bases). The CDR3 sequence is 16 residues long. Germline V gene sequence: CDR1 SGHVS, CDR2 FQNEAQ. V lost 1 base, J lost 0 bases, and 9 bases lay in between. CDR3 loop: CASSLDRVATNEKLFF. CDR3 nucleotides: TGTGCCAGCAGCTTAGACAGGGTGGCAACTAATGAAAAACTGTTTTTT.

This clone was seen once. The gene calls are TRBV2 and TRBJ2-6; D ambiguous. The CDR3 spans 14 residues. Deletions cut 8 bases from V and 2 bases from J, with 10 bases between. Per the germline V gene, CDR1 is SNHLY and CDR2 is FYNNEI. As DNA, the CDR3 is TGTGCCAGCCTCGTTCCGGCTGGGGCCAACGTCCTGACTTTC. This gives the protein CASLVPAGANVLTF.

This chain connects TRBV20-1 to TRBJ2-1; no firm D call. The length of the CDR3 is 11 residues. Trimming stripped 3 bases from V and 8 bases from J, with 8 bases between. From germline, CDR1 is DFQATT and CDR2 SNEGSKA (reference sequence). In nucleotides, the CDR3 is TGCAGTGCTAGCGACGAGTATGAGCAGTTCTTC. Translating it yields CSASDEYEQFF.